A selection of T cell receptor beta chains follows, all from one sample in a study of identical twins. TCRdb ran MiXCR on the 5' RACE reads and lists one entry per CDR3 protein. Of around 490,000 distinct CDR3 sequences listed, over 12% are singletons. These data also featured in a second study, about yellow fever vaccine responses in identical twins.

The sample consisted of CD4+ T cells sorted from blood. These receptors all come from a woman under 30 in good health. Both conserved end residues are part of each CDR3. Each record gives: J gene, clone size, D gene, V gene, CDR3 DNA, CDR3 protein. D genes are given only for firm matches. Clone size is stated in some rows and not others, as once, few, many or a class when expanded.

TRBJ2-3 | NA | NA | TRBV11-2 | TGTGCCAGCAGCTTAGATGTGGGGACGCAGTATTTT | CASSLDVGTQYF
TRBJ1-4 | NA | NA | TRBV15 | TGTGCCACCAGCAGAGATATGGGGTTCGGTGAAAAACTGTTTTTT | CATSRDMGFGEKLFF
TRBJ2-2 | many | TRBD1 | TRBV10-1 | TGCGCCAGCAGTGAGGGGCAGGGGGCCGCCGGGGAGCTGTTTTTT | CASSEGQGAAGELFF
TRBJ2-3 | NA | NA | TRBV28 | TGTGCCAGCAGTTTATTCAGGGGTAGCACGGAGGATTTT | CASSLFRGSTEDF
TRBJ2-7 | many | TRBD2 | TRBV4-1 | TGCGCCAGCAGCCAAGATCCCCGGGGGAGGGGTTACGAGCAGTACTTC | CASSQDPRGRGYEQYF
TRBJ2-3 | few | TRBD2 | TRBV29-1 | TGCAGCGTCTCCCGGACTAGCCAAGATACGCAGTATTTT | CSVSRTSQDTQYF
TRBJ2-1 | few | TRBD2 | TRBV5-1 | TGCGCCAGCAGCTTGGGTGGGACTAGCGGGAGTCATGAGCAGTTCTTC | CASSLGGTSGSHEQFF
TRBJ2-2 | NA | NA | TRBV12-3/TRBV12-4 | TGTGCCAGCAGTTCCCCCCGACAGAAGGAGGGGGGCGGGGAGCTGTTTTTT | CASSSPRQKEGGGELFF
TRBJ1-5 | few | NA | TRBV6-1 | TGTGCCAGCAGTGGGGGCCCCAATCAGCCCCAGCATTTT | CASSGGPNQPQHF
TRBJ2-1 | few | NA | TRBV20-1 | TGCAGTGCTAGAGCGGGGACCTACAATGAGCAGTTCTTC | CSARAGTYNEQFF
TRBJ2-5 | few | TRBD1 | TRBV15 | TGTGCCACCAGCAGTACGGGGACAGGAGGAACTAAAGAGACCCAGTACTTC | CATSSTGTGGTKETQYF
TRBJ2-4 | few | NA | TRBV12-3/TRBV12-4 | TGTGCCAGCAGGTTGGGCCCGGGCATTCAGTACTTC | CASRLGPGIQYF
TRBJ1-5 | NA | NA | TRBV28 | TGTGCCAGCAGTTCCCTCAGTGGGCAGCCCCAGCATTTT | CASSSLSGQPQHF
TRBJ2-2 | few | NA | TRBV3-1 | TGTGCCAGCAGCCACTCTTCCGGGAACACCGGGGAGCTGTTTTTT | CASSHSSGNTGELFF
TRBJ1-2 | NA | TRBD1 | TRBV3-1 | TGTGCCAGCAGCCGCCCCGGACAGGGGGCTGGCTACACCTTC | CASSRPGQGAGYTF
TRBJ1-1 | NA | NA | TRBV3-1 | TGTGCCAGCAGCCAGAACACTATGGGCACTGAAGCTTTCTTT | CASSQNTMGTEAFF
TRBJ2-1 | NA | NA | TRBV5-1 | TGCGCCAGCAGCTTGGCAGGGGACATCTACAATGAGCAGTTCTTC | CASSLAGDIYNEQFF
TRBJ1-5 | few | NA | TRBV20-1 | TGCAGTGCTAGAGAGTGGTCGGGGGAGAGACGGCAGCCCCAGCATTTT | CSAREWSGERRQPQHF
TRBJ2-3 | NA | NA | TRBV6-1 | TGTGCCAGCGCTGTTGGGGGAGGAGGTTGGACTAGCACAGATACGCAGTATTTT | CASAVGGGGWTSTDTQYF
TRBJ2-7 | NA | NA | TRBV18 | TGTGCCAGCTCACCCATGGCGTCCTACGAGCAGTACTTC | CASSPMASYEQYF
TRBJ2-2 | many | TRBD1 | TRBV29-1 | TGCAGCGTGGGGACAGGGGCCAACACCGGGGAGCTGTTTTTT | CSVGTGANTGELFF
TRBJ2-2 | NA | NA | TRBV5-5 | TGTGCCAGCAGCTCTGTTCTAGGGACGAACACCGGGGAGCTGTTTTTT | CASSSVLGTNTGELFF
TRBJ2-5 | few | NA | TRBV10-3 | TGTGCCATCAGTGAGTCGATGGGCGGGAAAGAGACCCAGTACTTC | CAISESMGGKETQYF
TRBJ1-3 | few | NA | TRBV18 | TGTGCCAGCTCAACGACACGATCTGGAAACACCATATATTTT | CASSTTRSGNTIYF
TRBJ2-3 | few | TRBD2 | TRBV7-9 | TGTGCCAGCGGTCATCGACTAGCGGCTAGCACAGATACGCAGTATTTT | CASGHRLAASTDTQYF
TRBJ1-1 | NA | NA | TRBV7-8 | TGTGCCAGCAGCTTATCCGCTTCCGGTGGCACTGAAGCTTTCTTT | CASSLSASGGTEAFF
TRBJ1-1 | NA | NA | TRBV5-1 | TGCGCCAGCAGCTCGCAATCCCTGGGCGACACTGAAGCTTTCTTT | CASSSQSLGDTEAFF
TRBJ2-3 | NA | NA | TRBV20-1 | TGCAGTGCTAGGGGGGGAGCAGGTTACACAGATACGCAGTATTTT | CSARGGAGYTDTQYF
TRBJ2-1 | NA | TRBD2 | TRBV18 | TGTGCCAGCTCACCCGGGACTAGCGGGGGGCGTAATGAGCAGTTCTTC | CASSPGTSGGRNEQFF
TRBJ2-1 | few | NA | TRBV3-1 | TGTGCCAGCAGCTACCTTTGGGGCCATGAGCAGTTCTTC | CASSYLWGHEQFF
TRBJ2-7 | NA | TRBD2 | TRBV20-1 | TGCAGTGCTGGAACTAGCGGGGTCTCCTACGAGCAGTACTTC | CSAGTSGVSYEQYF
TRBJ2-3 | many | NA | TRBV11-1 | TGTGCCAGCAGCTTATTCCAGGGAGGTATCCTTCCATACGCCCCTACGCAGTATTTT | CASSLFQGGILPYAPTQYF
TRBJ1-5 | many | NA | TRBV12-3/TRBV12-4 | TGTGCCAGCAGTTTTGCGGATAGCAATCAGCCCCAGCATTTT | CASSFADSNQPQHF
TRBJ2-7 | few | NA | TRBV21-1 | TGTGCCAGCAGCAGACACAGGCTGCCTTACGAGCAGTACTTC | CASSRHRLPYEQYF
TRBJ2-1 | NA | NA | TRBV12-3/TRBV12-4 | TGTGCCAGCACGCCTGGGACCCTCCGGGTTAATGAGCAGTTCTTC | CASTPGTLRVNEQFF
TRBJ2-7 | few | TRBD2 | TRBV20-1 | TGCAGTGCTACCTTAGCGGGATCCACCTACGAGCAGTACTTC | CSATLAGSTYEQYF
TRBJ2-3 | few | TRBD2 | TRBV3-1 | TGTGCCAGCAGCCAAGCTAGCGGGAGGCGCCCGCGTAGCACAGATACGCAGTATTTT | CASSQASGRRPRSTDTQYF
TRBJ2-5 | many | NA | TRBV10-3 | TGTGCCATCAGTGAGTCCGAGGGGCGGGAGACCCAGTACTTC | CAISESEGRETQYF
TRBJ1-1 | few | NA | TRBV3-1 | TGTGCCAGCAGCCAGATGGGGCCGAACACTGAAGCTTTCTTT | CASSQMGPNTEAFF
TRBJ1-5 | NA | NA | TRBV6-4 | TGTGCCAGCAGCCGGGGACGGCATAGCAATCAGCCCCAGCATTTT | CASSRGRHSNQPQHF
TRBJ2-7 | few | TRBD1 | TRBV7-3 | TGTGCCAGCAGCTACGAGACAGGGGGGACCTACGAGCAGTACTTC | CASSYETGGTYEQYF
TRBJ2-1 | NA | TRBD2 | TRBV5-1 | TGCGCCAGCAGCACCGGGACTAGTATGAGTGAGCAGTTCTTC | CASSTGTSMSEQFF
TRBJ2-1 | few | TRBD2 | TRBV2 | TGTGCCAGCACTCGCTCGACGGGAGGGCCCTACAATGAGCAGTTCTTC | CASTRSTGGPYNEQFF
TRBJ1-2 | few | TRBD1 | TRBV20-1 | TGCAGTGCTAGAGATTCAGGCCCCTCAGGGGGTGGCTACACCTTC | CSARDSGPSGGGYTF
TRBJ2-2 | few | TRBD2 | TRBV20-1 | TGCAGTGCTAGTATTAGCGGGAGAGGGTCCGGGGAGCTGTTTTTT | CSASISGRGSGELFF
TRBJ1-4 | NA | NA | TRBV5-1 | TGCGCCAGCAGCGACCTCCGGGAGGAAAAACTGTTTTTT | CASSDLREEKLFF
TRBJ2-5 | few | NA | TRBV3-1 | TGTGCCAGCAGCCCCAAACTCAGAGGTCAAGAGACCCAGTACTTC | CASSPKLRGQETQYF
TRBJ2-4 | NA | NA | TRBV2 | TGTGCCAGCAGTGGATCCAGGGAAGGCATTCAGTACTTC | CASSGSREGIQYF
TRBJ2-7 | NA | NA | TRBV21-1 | TGTGCCAGCAGAATTCATATATGGGGGGCCTCCTACGAGCAGTACTTC | CASRIHIWGASYEQYF
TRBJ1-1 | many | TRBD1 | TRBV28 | TGTGCCAGCAGTTCCGGGACAGCCATGAACACTGAAGCTTTCTTT | CASSSGTAMNTEAFF
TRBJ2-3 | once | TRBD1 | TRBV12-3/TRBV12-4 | TGTGCCATCAGTTCCGGGAGAAGAACGGCCCAGGGGGCGACAGATACGCAGTATTTT | CAISSGRRTAQGATDTQYF
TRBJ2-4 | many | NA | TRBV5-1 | TGCGCCAGCAGCCCCTCCTCAGGAAACATTCAGTACTTC | CASSPSSGNIQYF
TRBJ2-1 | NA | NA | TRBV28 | TGTGCCAGCAGTTTAAAGTTGTCCTACAATGAGCAGTTCTTC | CASSLKLSYNEQFF
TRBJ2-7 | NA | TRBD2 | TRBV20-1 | TGCAGTGCTAGAGACCCGACTAGCGGGAGCTACGAGCAGTACTTC | CSARDPTSGSYEQYF
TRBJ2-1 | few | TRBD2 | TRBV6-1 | TGTGCCAGCAGCCTGACTAGCGGACCCTACAATGAGCAGTTCTTC | CASSLTSGPYNEQFF
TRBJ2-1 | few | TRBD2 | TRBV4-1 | TGCGCCAGCAGCCAGGGTCGACTAGCTCTTGAGCAGTTCTTC | CASSQGRLALEQFF
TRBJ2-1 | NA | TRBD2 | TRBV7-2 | TGTGCCAGCAGCTCGGGGTGGGGGGGACTCAATGAGCAGTTCTTC | CASSSGWGGLNEQFF
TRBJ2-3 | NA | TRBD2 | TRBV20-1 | TGCAGCGGCATCACTAGCGGGGGAGACACAGATACGCAGTATTTT | CSGITSGGDTDTQYF
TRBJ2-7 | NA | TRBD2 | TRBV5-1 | TGCGCCAGCAGGCCCCGGGGGGGATACGAGCAGTACTTC | CASRPRGGYEQYF
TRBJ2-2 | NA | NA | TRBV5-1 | TGCGCCAGCAGCCCCACATTTCCGGCCGGGGAGCTGTTTTTT | CASSPTFPAGELFF